This TCR beta chain emerged from a study of beta chain features in type 1 diabetes. The study, taken as a whole, reports: People with Type 1 diabetes carried modestly yet significantly shorter TCRB CDR3s in all four CD4+ subsets. It was not settled here whether HLA type affects TCRB rearrangement. VDJ junctions sequenced from type 1 diabetes patients showed fewer insertions and more deletions.

Regarding this clone: Its matching antigen is unknown.

This CDR3 has 15 residues. Germline V gene lookup returns CDR1 SGHTA and CDR2 FQGNSA. Trimming took off 6 bases at V and 9 bases at J, with 21 bases between the two ends. cDNA synthesis used the whole RNA isolate, giving expressed TCRB sequences. Average reads for naive, central memory and regulatory T cell samples were about 4 million. Libraries were prepared by immunoSEQ multiplex PCR; TCRdb keeps only in-frame clonotypes and omits some of them. The table lists under 800,000 clones, about a sixth of them singletons. Sequenced input: naive CD4+ T cells from blood. The J gene is TRBJ2-1, the V gene TRBV7-2; either TRBD1 or TRBD2 may fit D (6 bases each). The sequence derives from a man between 18 and 35 years old in good health. Written as DNA, the CDR3 is TGTGCCAGCAGTCTTCGACCTACGGGGGCAGGTGAGCAGTTCTTC. As protein: CASSLRPTGAGEQFF.